These T cell receptor beta chains were read from a single sample in a study of shared clonotypes between healthy human individuals. Method: immunoSEQ multiplex PCR; TCRdb's copy keeps in-frame clones and lacks some. The repertoire holds some 600,000 clones, with 95% to 97% as singletons. The specimen was naive CD8+ T cells sorted from blood. The receptors here all came from a woman aged 25 to 39 in good health. Each CDR3 is given with its conserved first and last residue. Each record gives: D gene, J gene, V gene, clone size, CDR3 protein, CDR3 DNA. A D gene is named only where the DNA matches it firmly. Size is stated for part of the rows, as once, few or many counts, or as a class when the clone is expanded.

>.|TRBJ1-1|TRBV28|.
CASSLHPPGQGEAFF
TGTGCCAGCAGTTTACACCCGCCGGGACAAGGTGAAGCTTTCTTT
>TRBD1|TRBJ2-7|TRBV9|.
CASSPTRDSPYEQYF
TGTGCCAGCAGCCCTACTAGGGACAGTCCATACGAGCAGTACTTC
>TRBD2|TRBJ2-7|TRBV10-3|.
CAISESGSGDLREQYF
TGTGCCATCAGTGAGTCTGGGAGCGGGGACCTTCGAGAGCAGTACTTC
>TRBD2|TRBJ2-7|TRBV27|.
CASSSGGVEYEQYF
TGTGCCAGCAGTTCGGGAGGAGTAGAGTACGAGCAGTACTTC
>.|TRBJ1-1|TRBV6-5|once
CASSYSSSQNTEAFF
TGTGCCAGCAGTTACTCGAGCAGTCAAAACACTGAAGCTTTCTTT
>TRBD2|TRBJ2-3|TRBV6-5|.
CASTLGGDTDTQYF
TGTGCCAGCACCCTCGGGGGGGACACAGATACGCAGTATTTT
>TRBD2|TRBJ2-7|TRBV2|.
CASSEGGFGPSYEQYF
TGTGCCAGCAGTGAGGGGGGGTTTGGGCCCTCCTACGAGCAGTACTTC
>TRBD2|TRBJ2-7|TRBV13|.
CASSLAASSGNTYEQYF
TGTGCCAGCAGCTTAGCGGCGTCTAGCGGGAACACCTACGAGCAGTACTTC
>.|TRBJ2-1|TRBV27|once
CASSLVGGGNEQFF
TGTGCCAGCAGTTTAGTGGGGGGAGGCAATGAGCAGTTCTTC
>TRBD2|TRBJ2-1|TRBV19|.
CASSISLAGGDYNEQFF
TGTGCCAGTAGTATTTCCCTGGCGGGAGGGGATTACAATGAGCAGTTCTTC
>TRBD1|TRBJ2-7|TRBV7-9|.
CASSTIEGTGGSYEQYF
TGTGCCAGCAGCACAATTGAGGGGACAGGGGGATCCTACGAGCAGTACTTC
>.|TRBJ2-7|TRBV4-1|.
CASSQVGGPKQYF
TGCGCCAGCAGCCAAGTAGGGGGGCCCAAGCAGTACTTC
>.|TRBJ1-6|TRBV15|.
CATSEAPGGYNSPLHF
TGTGCCACCAGCGAGGCACCGGGAGGCTATAATTCACCCCTCCACTTT
>TRBD2|TRBJ2-7|TRBV7-8|.
CASSIPGLGYEQYF
TGTGCCAGCAGCATTCCGGGACTAGGGTACGAGCAGTACTTC
>TRBD2|TRBJ2-7|TRBV9|.
CASSVRWASGYEQYF
TGTGCCAGCAGCGTAAGGTGGGCTAGCGGCTACGAGCAGTACTTC